One TCR beta chain is described in this entry. The data were obtained in a study of T-cell memory formation after mild COVID-19. With 2 bases removed from V and 5 bases from J, the gap between germline ends came to 16 bases. CDR3 size: 16 residues. The V gene's germline CDR1 is MNHEY and CDR2 SVGEGT. 5'RACE with constant-segment primers built TCRalpha and TCRbeta cDNA libraries with UMIs. TCRdb used MiXCR to reprocess the 5' RACE reads, holding one entry per CDR3 protein. The sample lists 350,000 or so distinct CDR3 sequences, roughly 13% occurring once. The rearrangement uses TRBV6-2 or TRBV6-3 and TRBJ2-1, with D possibly being TRBD1 or TRBD2 (5 bases each). Specimen: PBMCs or a T cell subset sorted from them (not recorded which). The clonotype was recovered from a man between 18 and 35 years old who had mild COVID-19 (a few samples of this study predate the infection). Cell type and time point are not known. The CDR3 coding sequence is TGTGCCAGCAGTTACCAGAAGCCGGGACCTAACAATGAGCAGTTCTTC. Its protein product is CASSYQKPGPNNEQFF.